A selection of T cell receptor beta chains follows, all from one sample in a study of HIV-infected patients and healthy controls. One entry per CDR3 protein, called by TCRdb with MiXCR from the 5' RACE reads. The sample yields 15,000 to 20,000 distinct CDR3 sequences, approximately 9.6% seen once. Sequenced: blood. These receptors were taken from an adult in good health. The CDR3 runs from the conserved cysteine through the conserved F or W. Fields, in order: D gene, clone size, J gene, V gene, CDR3 protein, CDR3 DNA. D genes are given only for firm matches. Clone size, where shown, is once, few, many, or a class for clones that have expanded.

.	.	TRBJ2-1	TRBV28	CASTFSAGNEQFF	TGTGCCAGCACCTTCTCTGCGGGCAATGAGCAGTTCTTC
.	many	TRBJ1-5	TRBV10-3	CAISARQNNQPQHF	TGTGCCATCAGCGCCCGACAGAACAATCAGCCCCAGCATTTT
.	many	TRBJ1-3	TRBV28	CASSRHRNSGNTIYF	TGTGCCAGCAGCCGACACCGAAACTCTGGAAACACCATATATTTT
.	many	TRBJ1-1	TRBV18	CASSPPSRTEAFF	TGTGCCAGCTCACCGCCGTCCAGGACTGAAGCTTTCTTT
.	.	TRBJ2-1	TRBV4-1	CASSQAGARYNEQFF	TGCGCCAGCAGCCAAGCAGGGGCGAGGTACAATGAGCAGTTCTTC
.	few	TRBJ1-1	TRBV25-1	CASSDSLGGKGREAFF	TGTGCCAGCAGTGACAGTTTGGGAGGAAAGGGACGTGAAGCTTTCTTT
.	many	TRBJ1-2	TRBV12-3/TRBV12-4	CASTLHDGQYGYTF	TGTGCCAGCACCCTACACGACGGACAGTACGGCTACACCTTC
.	.	TRBJ1-3	TRBV5-1	CASSALGASSGNTIYF	TGCGCCAGCAGCGCCCTCGGGGCCAGCTCTGGAAACACCATATATTTT
.	.	TRBJ1-5	TRBV5-6	CASSLGGRGASQPQHF	TGTGCCAGCAGCTTGGGGGGGCGCGGGGCCAGTCAGCCCCAGCATTTT
TRBD2	many	TRBJ2-1	TRBV29-1	CSVEARLAGSGKFF	TGCAGCGTTGAAGCCCGACTAGCGGGATCGGGGAAGTTCTTC
.	medium-sized	TRBJ1-1	TRBV20-1	CSARNPMNTEAFF	TGCAGTGCCAGAAACCCGATGAACACTGAAGCTTTCTTT
TRBD1	many	TRBJ1-6	TRBV6-5	CASSYSMGTGLNSPLHF	TGTGCCAGCAGTTACTCGATGGGGACAGGTTTGAATTCACCCCTCCACTTT
.	many	TRBJ1-1	TRBV7-9	CASSSVWTEENTEAFF	TGTGCCAGCAGCTCAGTATGGACAGAAGAAAACACTGAAGCTTTCTTT
.	many	TRBJ2-4	TRBV29-1	CSVDLLAGAKNIQYF	TGCAGCGTTGATTTGCTGGCGGGAGCCAAAAACATTCAGTACTTC
.	.	TRBJ1-1	TRBV7-9	CASSFAGQLGGEAFF	TGTGCCAGCAGCTTCGCCGGACAGCTAGGCGGTGAAGCTTTCTTT
TRBD2	many	TRBJ2-5	TRBV2	CASTSGSIRETQYF	TGTGCCAGCACTAGCGGGAGTATCAGGGAGACCCAGTACTTC
.	many	TRBJ1-4	TRBV4-1	CASSQDASWGNEKLFF	TGCGCCAGCAGCCAAGACGCCAGCTGGGGTAATGAAAAACTGTTTTTT
.	many	TRBJ2-6	TRBV18	CASSPPAGANVLTF	TGTGCCAGCTCACCACCGGCTGGGGCCAACGTCCTGACTTTC